This is a list of T cell receptor beta chains from one sample in a study of T cell repertoires in cytomegalovirus infection. MiXCR was run by TCRdb on the reads, yielding one entry per CDR3 protein. The table includes roughly 250,000 distinct CDR3 sequences, over 20% detected once. The source material was CD8+ T cells from PBMCs. The receptors shown here come from a human donor in good health (CMV status not recorded). Some clones in this sample may be carry-over from other donors' samples. Both conserved end residues are part of each CDR3. The order of the fields is J gene, V gene, clone size, D gene, CDR3 DNA, CDR3 protein. D genes are given only for firm matches. A row's size may be missing; if present it is once, few, many or a size class.

TRBJ1-1 | TRBV29-1 | few | - | TGCAGCGTTGACTTGGGAGGGCTAACTGAAGCTTTCTTT | CSVDLGGLTEAFF
TRBJ1-1 | TRBV20-1 | - | TRBD1 | TGCAGTGCGCGAGGACCGGGACAGTGGAACACTGAAGCTTTCTTT | CSARGPGQWNTEAFF
TRBJ1-2 | TRBV6-6 | - | - | TGTGCCAGTAAGCGGGGCGGCTACACCTTC | CASKRGGYTF
TRBJ2-3 | TRBV12-3/TRBV12-4 | few | - | TGTGCCAGCAGTTTATATACCCCGGGAGATACGCAGTATTTT | CASSLYTPGDTQYF
TRBJ2-7 | TRBV7-2 | - | - | TGTGCCAGCAGCCTACGACAAATCTCCTACGAGCAGTACTTC | CASSLRQISYEQYF
TRBJ1-2 | TRBV2 | - | TRBD1 | TGTGCCACCAGAACAGGGGGCAATGCACATGGCTACACCTTC | CATRTGGNAHGYTF
TRBJ2-7 | TRBV4-1 | - | TRBD1 | TGCGCCAGCAGCCACAGAGGACAGGGGGCATCCTACGAGCAGTACTTC | CASSHRGQGASYEQYF
TRBJ1-1 | TRBV7-8 | few | - | TGTGCCAGCAGCCCTCATCCAGGAGACGAAGCTTTCTTT | CASSPHPGDEAFF
TRBJ2-7 | TRBV7-9 | - | - | TGTGCCAGCAGCTTAAAAGACAGCGCCTCCTACGAGCAGTACTTC | CASSLKDSASYEQYF
TRBJ2-3 | TRBV5-1 | few | - | TGCGCCAGCAGCTTTGCGGGGTATCTCACAGATACGCAGTATTTT | CASSFAGYLTDTQYF
TRBJ2-5 | TRBV12-3/TRBV12-4 | - | TRBD2 | TGTGCCAGCAGTCCAGGGACTAGCGGGGGCCCCCTCCAAGAGACCCAGTACTTC | CASSPGTSGGPLQETQYF
TRBJ2-3 | TRBV20-1 | few | - | TGCAGTGCTAGAGTCTTTGAGACATCGGAGACAGATACGCAGTATTTT | CSARVFETSETDTQYF
TRBJ2-7 | TRBV3-1 | many | - | TGTGCCAGCAGCCCCCTCTTGGGGGGCTCCTACGAGCAGTACTTC | CASSPLLGGSYEQYF
TRBJ2-1 | TRBV9 | few | TRBD2 | TGTGCCAGCAGCCCGACCGGGACTAGCTGGAATGAGCAGTTCTTC | CASSPTGTSWNEQFF
TRBJ2-5 | TRBV6-5 | - | - | TGTGCCAGCGGATTCTACGGGGCAGAGACCCAGTACTTC | CASGFYGAETQYF
TRBJ2-7 | TRBV7-9 | few | TRBD2 | TGTGCCAGCAGCCCCTCCAGGATGCGGGAGGTCCACGAGCAGTACTTC | CASSPSRMREVHEQYF
TRBJ2-7 | TRBV28 | many | TRBD2 | TGTGCCAGCAGTCCGACTAGCGGGCAATTCTACGAGCAGTACTTC | CASSPTSGQFYEQYF
TRBJ2-7 | TRBV2 | - | TRBD1 | TGTGCCAGCAGCGAAAGCGTTGACAGGGGGCCCTCCTACGAGCAGTGCTTC | CASSESVDRGPSYEQCF
TRBJ2-6 | TRBV7-2 | many | TRBD2 | TGTGCCAGCAGCCCCCTCCTAGCGGGGCGATTCTCTGGGGCCAACGTCCTGACTTTC | CASSPLLAGRFSGANVLTF
TRBJ2-5 | TRBV7-6 | few | - | TGTGCCAGCAGCTTAGCGCAACTCGGGATTTCGACCCAGTACTTC | CASSLAQLGISTQYF
TRBJ1-1 | TRBV29-1 | - | TRBD1 | TGCAGCGTCGTGGACAGGGAGGCATCTTTCTTT | CSVVDREASFF
TRBJ1-6 | TRBV19 | - | TRBD1 | TGTGCCAGCAGGACAGGGGGGTCACCCCTCCACTTT | CASRTGGSPLHF
TRBJ2-6 | TRBV11-2 | few | - | TGTGCCAGCAGCCGCATCGGGCCTCCGAACGTCCTGACTTTC | CASSRIGPPNVLTF
TRBJ2-7 | TRBV7-8 | many | - | TGTGCCAGCAGCCCCAGGGGGGGGACAGCCTACGAGCAGTACTTC | CASSPRGGTAYEQYF
TRBJ2-5 | TRBV7-9 | - | - | TGTGCCAACAGCTTCCCCGGGGTCAAAGAGACCCAGTACTTC | CANSFPGVKETQYF
TRBJ2-1 | TRBV29-1 | few | TRBD2 | TGCAGCGGCCTTAATAGCGGGGGGCGGAATGAGCAGTTCTTC | CSGLNSGGRNEQFF
TRBJ2-1 | TRBV2 | - | - | TGTGCCAGCAGCGCTCGGGCCTACAATGAGCAGCTCTTC | CASSARAYNEQLF
TRBJ2-1 | TRBV9 | few | - | TGTGCCAGCAGCGTAGTGGGGGGCCCCTACAATGAGCAGTTCTTC | CASSVVGGPYNEQFF
TRBJ1-1 | TRBV19 | many | - | TGTGCCAGTAGTATAGTGAGAAGCACTGAAGCTTTCTTT | CASSIVRSTEAFF
TRBJ1-2 | TRBV19 | - | TRBD1 | TGTGCCAGCCAAGGACAGGGAGAAAGTGGCTACACCTTC | CASQGQGESGYTF
TRBJ2-1 | TRBV4-1 | - | TRBD2 | TGCGCCAGCAGCCAGGGCGGGGGGGCAGGCAATGAGCAGTTCTTC | CASSQGGGAGNEQFF
TRBJ2-7 | TRBV20-1 | few | - | TGCAGTGCTGAGGACGGAGTAGCCTACGAGCAGTACTTC | CSAEDGVAYEQYF
TRBJ2-7 | TRBV7-2 | many | TRBD2 | TGTGCCAGCGCTTTCGGGACTAGCCTCTACGAGCAGTACTTC | CASAFGTSLYEQYF
TRBJ2-1 | TRBV6-5 | - | TRBD1 | TGTGCCAGCACAGGGTCCCTGGACAGGGCAAAGAATGAGCAGTTCTTC | CASTGSLDRAKNEQFF
TRBJ1-1 | TRBV19 | - | - | TGTGCCAGTAGTATGACCGGGACTATGAACACTGAAGCTTTCTTT | CASSMTGTMNTEAFF
TRBJ1-5 | TRBV23-1 | - | TRBD1 | TGCGCCAGCAGTCAAAGGACAGGGGGCGATCAGAATCAGCCCCAGCATTTT | CASSQRTGGDQNQPQHF
TRBJ2-7 | TRBV7-4 | - | - | TGTGCCAGCAGCACCGGGACTGGCCTTTCCTACGAGCAGTACTTC | CASSTGTGLSYEQYF
TRBJ1-6 | TRBV2 | few | - | TGTGCCAGCAGTGAAGGCCGAGTTAATAATTCACCCCTCCACTTT | CASSEGRVNNSPLHF
TRBJ1-1 | TRBV19 | - | - | TGTGCCAGTAGTATGGGAGGGGGAAACACTGAAGCTTTCTTT | CASSMGGGNTEAFF
TRBJ2-1 | TRBV7-2 | many | TRBD2 | TGTGCCAGCAGCACGACTAGCGGGGGGGCACATGAGCAGTTCTTC | CASSTTSGGAHEQFF
TRBJ1-2 | TRBV5-4 | few | - | TGTGCCAGCAGCTTGTACGATGGCTACACCTTC | CASSLYDGYTF
TRBJ2-7 | TRBV4-1 | - | TRBD1 | TGCGCCAGCAGCCAAGGACCGGGACAGGGCTCCGAGCAGTACTTC | CASSQGPGQGSEQYF
TRBJ2-5 | TRBV29-1 | - | TRBD1 | TGCAGCGCCTGGGACAGGGATACCCCAGAGACCCAGTACTTC | CSAWDRDTPETQYF
TRBJ1-1 | TRBV7-8 | many | - | TGTGCCAGCAGCTTATTGGTTCAGCTTGAAGCTTTCTTT | CASSLLVQLEAFF
TRBJ2-2 | TRBV6-1 | - | TRBD2 | TGTGCCAGCAACGCAGGGACTAGCGGTAACACCGGGGAGCTGTTTTTT | CASNAGTSGNTGELFF